The table lists the clone carrying this TCR beta chain with a count of one. This sample is part of a study of blood T cell repertoires in COVID-19. Study as a whole: The cDNA or gDNA used as material had been derived from T cells, B-cell-depleted T cells, or PBMCs.

Germline-derived CDR1 and CDR2 are LGHDT and YNNKEL (reference sequence). Trimming pared 0 bases from V and 7 bases from J, leaving 9 bases between. This CDR3 comprises 13 residues. As handled by the study authors: Reference gene primer amplification yielded estimated nucleated cell counts. TCRdb's table, derived via immunoSEQ multiplex PCR, lists solely in-frame clones and lacks some. V and J calls and clone size come straight from that table; D and trimming were deduced from the DNA. In the table there are under 250,000 clones, over 80% of which are singletons. Participant age was about 18 to 89 years, and participants resided in about two dozen US areas.

The sequenced sample was PBMCs or T cells enriched from blood (not recorded which). The rearrangement uses TRBV3-1 (or the pseudogene TRBV3-2) and TRBJ1-2; no reliable D call. The sequence derives from a woman aged 40 to 49 who had been exposed to COVID-19. CDR3 DNA sequence: TGTGCCAGCAGCCAAGATAGCGCCCCTGGCTACACCTTC. Encoded protein: CASSQDSAPGYTF.